Listed here are 25 T cell receptor beta chains from one sample, sequenced in a study of HIV-infected patients and healthy controls. The repertoire came from unfractionated whole blood and reflected all unsorted peripheral T cells. Alpha and beta constant-region primers primed reverse transcription of around 500 ng RNA. Using multiplexing indices, alpha and beta chain libraries were generated apart by chain-specific third strand synthesis. TCRdb analysed the 5' RACE reads with MiXCR anew, one entry per CDR3 protein. Here the sample spans about 19,000 distinct CDR3 sequences, approximately 9% being singletons. The sequencing input was blood. The receptors were sampled from an adult in good health.

This clonotype came up many times. This chain links TRBV7-9 with TRBJ2-3; D might be TRBD1 or TRBD2, each matching 5 bases. The CDR3 runs 13 residues. In germline, CDR1 is SEHNR, CDR2 FQNEAQ (reference sequence). Between the trimmed V and J ends, which lost 7 bases and 3 bases, there was a span of 11 bases. The DNA for the CDR3 is TGTGCCAGCAAGGGGTCGGGAACAGATACGCAGTATTTT. This translates into CASKGSGTDTQYF.

The V call is TRBV28, the J call TRBJ1-1; 7 bases align to TRBD1. Losses at the gene ends were 6 bases for V and 4 bases for J; bases not matched to a gene: 11. The length of the CDR3 is 15 residues. Germline-derived CDR1 and CDR2 are MDHEN and SYDVKM. The CDR3 bases are TGTGCCAGCAGGTCTCCGGTGACAGGGCGCACTGAAGCTTTCTTT. Translated: CASRSPVTGRTEAFF.

This clonotype was observed at least ten times. This rearrangement joins TRBV7-2 to TRBJ2-3; maybe TRBD2 (5 bases). CDR1 and CDR2 from the germline V gene are SGHTA and FQGNSA. The CDR3 runs to 13 residues. V was clipped by 5 bases and J by 2 bases, with 8 bases between them. The CDR3 nucleotides are TGTGCCAGCAGCCGAGACTACACAGATACGCAGTATTTT. It codes for CASSRDYTDTQYF.

Ten or more counts support this clonotype. The chain joins TRBV12-3 or TRBV12-4 to TRBJ1-1; perhaps TRBD1 as D (5 bases). The ends were cut back, 2 bases at V and 1 base at J, with 8 bases in the middle. The CDR3 sequence is 14 residues long. The CDR3 reads CASSLRGSNTEAFF. CDR3 in DNA: TGTGCCAGCAGTTTAAGGGGATCGAACACTGAAGCTTTCTTT.

V is TRBV6-5 and J is TRBJ2-7; TRBD1 is a possible D gene (5 bases). V was clipped by 5 bases and J by 2 bases, with 13 bases between them. This CDR3 comprises 14 residues. Germline lookup yields CDR1 MNHEY and CDR2 SVGAGI. The CDR3 DNA reads TGTGCCAGCAGTAAACGTGACAGCGCCTACGAGCAGTACTTC. Its translation is CASSKRDSAYEQYF.

This clonotype has at least ten counts. V usage is TRBV5-5 and J usage is TRBJ1-3; D remains unclear. V was shortened by 2 bases and J by 2 bases, with 5 bases between the two germline ends. The CDR3 has 13 amino acids. Per the germline V gene, CDR1 is SGHKS and CDR2 is YYEKEE (reference sequence). The CDR3 protein is CASSLTAGNTIYF. The CDR3 bases are TGTGCCAGCAGCTTAACAGCTGGAAACACCATATATTTT.

This clonotype was recorded at least ten times. The chain couples TRBV2 to TRBJ1-5; D uncertain. The germline V gene has CDR1 SNHLY and CDR2 FYNNEI. The V gene lost 6 bases and the J gene lost 0 bases, with 9 bases spanning the gap. CDR3 length equals 14 residues. CDR3 sequence (DNA): TGTGCCAGCAGCGGCGACTATAGCAATCAGCCCCAGCATTTT. It yields the protein CASSGDYSNQPQHF. The whole variable domain, remainder taken from reference TRBV2 and TRBJ1-5, is EPEVTQTPSHQVTQMGQEVILRCVPISNHLYFYWYRQILGQKVEFLVSFYNNEISEKSEIFDDQFSVERPDGSNFTLKIRSTKLEDSAMYFCASSGDYSNQPQHFGDGTRLSIL.

This clonotype was observed at least ten times. J is TRBJ2-1 and V is TRBV2; possible D gene TRBD2, 5 bases. This CDR3 comprises 14 residues. Germline V lookup: CDR1 SNHLY, CDR2 FYNNEI. Trimming left V 4 bases short and J 7 bases short, with 14 bases between. The CDR3 protein is CASSGSRGYNEQFF. CDR3 sequence (DNA): TGTGCCAGCAGTGGAAGCCGGGGATATAATGAGCAGTTCTTC.

This clonotype came up many times. This sequence joins TRBV27 and TRBJ2-3, with a possible D match to TRBD1 (7 bases). There are 15 residues in the CDR3. Germline V gives CDR1 MNHEY, CDR2 SMNVEV (reference sequence). Trimming cost V 4 bases and J 3 bases, with 14 bases left between them. CDR3: CASSSSRGVTDTQYF. The DNA of the CDR3 is TGTGCCAGCAGTTCCTCCAGGGGGGTTACAGATACGCAGTATTTT.

The genes are TRBV4-3 and TRBJ2-6; maybe TRBD1 (6 bases). The V gene lost 0 bases and the J gene lost 1 base, with 7 bases spanning the gap. Germline V lookup: CDR1 LGHNA, CDR2 YSLEER. The CDR3 length is 16 residues. The CDR3 bases are TGCGCCAGCAGCCAAGAGACAGGATCTGGGGCCAACGTCCTGACTTTC. This codes for CASSQETGSGANVLTF.

By share, this clonotype ranks as medium-sized. This chain uses TRBV7-6 with TRBJ2-5; D is perhaps TRBD2 (7 bases). The V and J ends lost 4 bases and 5 bases respectively, with 14 bases between them. The CDR3 is made up of 14 amino acids. Germline-derived CDR1 and CDR2 are SGHVS and FNYEAQ. The CDR3 is CASSSGGRTETQYF. CDR3 coding DNA: TGTGCCAGCAGCTCCGGGGGGCGTACGGAGACCCAGTACTTC.

This clonotype was found many times. J is TRBJ1-4 and V is TRBV6-1, with 9 bases fitting TRBD1. J gave up 6 bases and V 8 bases, and 7 bases lay outside the gene matches. This CDR3 contains 14 residues. CDR1 is MNHNS and CDR2 is SASEGT in the germline V gene. CDR3 in amino acids: CASHLGQGYEKLFF. DNA of the CDR3: TGTGCCAGCCACTTGGGACAGGGCTATGAAAAACTGTTTTTT.

This clonotype showed up many times. The chain is built from TRBV7-3 and TRBJ2-1; TRBD2 matches at 7 bases. The junction had 7 bases not matched to a gene; V was cut back by 1 base and J by 4 bases. This CDR3 region has 16 residues. In germline, CDR1 is SGHTA, CDR2 FQGTGA. This chain's CDR3 is CASSLILSSGYNEQFF. Here the CDR3 DNA reads TGTGCCAGCAGCTTAATCTTGTCTAGCGGTTACAATGAGCAGTTCTTC.

This clonotype was picked up many times. J is TRBJ1-1 and V is TRBV6-5; the match to TRBD1 covers 7 bases. The CDR3 loop spans 18 amino acids. The junction had 11 bases not matched to a gene; V was cut back by 1 base and J by 0 bases. Germline values: CDR1 MNHEY, CDR2 SVGAGI. The CDR3 is CASSYFPGTARMNTEAFF. The CDR3 region has the DNA TGTGCCAGCAGTTACTTCCCCGGGACAGCTAGAATGAACACTGAAGCTTTCTTT.

This clonotype was counted ten times or more. This chain uses TRBV19 with TRBJ2-4; D could derive from TRBD1 or TRBD2 (5 bases each). Germline V gene data show CDR1 as LNHDA and CDR2 as SQIVND (reference sequence). The ends were cut back, 5 bases at V and 7 bases at J, with 9 bases in the middle. The CDR3 runs to 12 residues. The CDR3 protein is CASSPGPNIQYF. As DNA, the CDR3 is TGTGCCAGTAGTCCGGGACCTAACATTCAGTACTTC.

By proportion, this clonotype is medium-sized. The chain carries TRBV5-1 and TRBJ1-1; unclear D gene. The V end lost 0 bases, the J end lost 4 bases, and 7 bases lay between the germline ends. The germline V gene encodes CDR1 SGHRS and CDR2 YFSETQ. The CDR3 is made up of 13 amino acids. The CDR3 is CASSLGSPTEAFF. The CDR3 nucleotides are TGCGCCAGCAGCTTGGGGAGCCCCACTGAAGCTTTCTTT.

This clonotype was seen repeatedly, ten times or more. V usage is TRBV9 and J usage is TRBJ1-4, with 9 bases fitting TRBD1. Germline V gene lookup returns CDR1 SGDLS and CDR2 YYNGEE. The CDR3 is 16 amino acids. The V segment lost 0 bases and the J segment 8 bases; nucleotides outside the gene matches: 8. The CDR3 region is CASSVGPGQGEEKLFF. The CDR3 nucleotides are TGTGCCAGCAGCGTAGGACCGGGACAGGGCGAAGAAAAACTGTTTTTT.

This clonotype showed up many times. The rearrangement links TRBV5-1 to TRBJ2-5; 8 bases line up with TRBD1. Germline lookup yields CDR1 SGHRS and CDR2 YFSETQ. The length of the CDR3 is 15 residues. Trimming at V came to 3 bases and at J to 2 bases, leaving 6 bases not matched to a gene. The DNA for the CDR3 is TGCGCCAGCAGCTCACGGGACAGGAGTCAAGAGACCCAGTACTTC. Its protein is CASSSRDRSQETQYF.

This clonotype was observed many times. The V call is TRBV3-1, the J call TRBJ1-2; D ambiguous. The CDR3 is 14 amino acids. The V gene's germline CDR1 is LGHDT and CDR2 YNNKEL (reference sequence). Trimming took 1 base from V and 4 from J, leaving 10 bases between them. CDR3 sequence (DNA): TGTGCCAGCAGCCAAGTGGAAGGGATCTATGGCTACACCTTC. Amino acid sequence: CASSQVEGIYGYTF.

This clonotype was seen at least ten times. The chain uses TRBV6-5 and TRBJ1-1, with 8 positions matching TRBD1. Germline assignment: CDR1 MNHEY and CDR2 SVGAGI. This CDR3 is built from 13 residues. With V trimmed by 4 bases and J by 4 bases, 2 bases remained unmatched. CDR3 protein: CASSSTGGTEAFF. In nucleotides, the CDR3 is TGTGCCAGCAGTTCCACAGGGGGCACTGAAGCTTTCTTT.

This clonotype rates as medium-sized. The chain joins TRBV6-5 to TRBJ1-1, with 7 bases lining up with TRBD1. J was trimmed by 6 bases and V by 6 bases; bases with no gene match: 10. Germline V lookup: CDR1 MNHEY, CDR2 SVGAGI. This CDR3 comprises 14 residues. In DNA form, the CDR3 reads TGTGCCAGCAGAACCTCCACAGGGGCCTCTGAAGCTTTCTTT. Translated: CASRTSTGASEAFF.

By sample fraction, this clonotype is medium-sized. This chain uses TRBV6-4 with TRBJ2-6; 8 nucleotides align to TRBD1. CDR3 length: 16 amino acids. Trimming removed 6 bases from V and 0 bases from J; junction bases left unmatched: 4. Germline lookup yields CDR1 MRHNA and CDR2 SNTAGT. The CDR3 nucleotides are TGTGCCAGCAGCCAGGGACAGGCCTCTGGGGCCAACGTCCTGACTTTC. This codes for CASSQGQASGANVLTF.

This clonotype came up many times. The chain has TRBV7-6 and TRBJ1-2; 7 nucleotides match TRBD1. With V trimmed by 5 bases and J by 8 bases, 11 bases remained unmatched. This CDR3 spans 14 amino acids. Germline CDR1 reads SGHVS; CDR2 reads FNYEAQ. This CDR3 reads CASSAGTARGGYTF. In DNA, the CDR3 is TGTGCCAGCAGCGCCGGGACAGCCCGTGGGGGCTACACCTTC.

This clonotype was found many times. The chain couples TRBV18 to TRBJ1-1; D is unclear. This CDR3 has 13 amino acids. Germline V gene data show CDR1 as KGHSH and CDR2 as LQKENI. Trimming shortened V by 6 bases and J by 1 base, and 9 bases separated the two germline ends. The chain's CDR3 is CASSQEQNTEAFF. The CDR3 bases are TGTGCCAGCTCTCAAGAGCAGAACACTGAAGCTTTCTTT.

The rearrangement joins TRBV20-1 to TRBJ1-2; no clear D gene. Germline V gene lookup returns CDR1 DFQATT and CDR2 SNEGSKA (reference sequence). This CDR3 has 16 residues. V lost 1 base to trimming and J lost 4 bases, with 19 bases between them. The CDR3 reads CSARVPSGPKGYGYTF. CDR3 sequence (DNA): TGCAGTGCTAGAGTACCTTCCGGCCCCAAGGGCTATGGCTACACCTTC.